This TCR beta chain was found in a study of vaccination and CD4 T cells after COVID-19. This CDR3 comprises 17 residues. V shed 1 base and J 0 bases; nucleotides not matched to a gene: 8. The V gene's germline CDR1 is SGHNT and CDR2 YYREEE (reference sequence). Indicated treatment: roughly 11-day PBMC culture with coronavirus spike peptide pools or control peptides (ViraFEST assay). Regarding this clonotype: Its antigen is currently unknown.

Cultured CD4+ T-cell DNA underwent Oncomine TCR Beta short-read sequencing. TCRdb itself ran the PCR reads through MiXCR, one entry per CDR3 protein. Found here are around 25,000 distinct CDR3 sequences, under 65% of them singletons; the top ten hold roughly 14%. This TCR derives from a human donor who received a COVID-19 vaccine. The specimen was CD4+ T cells from blood, cultured in vitro, collected after SARS-CoV-2 vaccination. This chain connects TRBV5-4 to TRBJ1-2, with 8 positions matching TRBD1. CDR3 region: CASSLMSGGITNYGYTF. The CDR3 DNA is TGTGCCAGCAGCTTGATGTCAGGGGGCATAACTAACTATGGCTACACCTTC.